The TCR beta chain described here comes from a study of OX40 agonist ivuxolimab in advanced cancers. Whole-study results and caveats: More expanded clones were found, on average, in CD8+ than in CD4+ T cells. Nonresponders included some who also had low normalized T-cell clonal expansion.

The CDR3 loop spans 11 amino acids. V lost 5 bases, J lost 6 bases, and 9 bases lay in between. CDR1 DFQATT and CDR2 SNEGSKA come from the germline V gene (reference sequence). In regard to this clone: The antigen remains undetermined.

Generated by immunoSEQ multiplex PCR, the TCRdb table keeps only in-frame clones and is missing some. Among more than 45,000 clones, 65% to 85% were seen once, and the ten largest hold 1.4% to 1.5%. J is TRBJ2-3 and V is TRBV20-1, with D maybe TRBD2 (6 bases). This clonotype was sampled from an adult with an advanced solid tumor such as melanoma, head and neck, liver or kidney cancer. The source material was CD4+ or CD8+ T cells sorted from blood, sampled in a trial of the OX40 agonist ivuxolimab. CDR3 sequence reads: CSASGVDTQYF. DNA of the CDR3: TGCAGTGCTTCGGGAGTTGATACGCAGTATTTT.